At least ten counts were recorded for the clone carrying this TCR beta chain. Its antigen remains unidentified. The sample originates from a study of CD8 T cells in ankylosing spondylitis. CDR1 is ENHRY, CDR2 SYGVKD, per germline. V dropped 2 bases and J dropped 0 bases, with 24 bases sitting between them. The CDR3 is 20 amino acids. Library preparation for TCR beta used quantitative 5'-RACE with molecular barcodes. A single record per CDR3 protein comes from TCRdb applying MiXCR to the 5' RACE reads. The data contain about 390,000 distinct CDR3 sequences, more than 20% of them singletons. Whole-study findings and limits: Roughly 8 highly homologous variants formed a TCR beta motif that appeared characteristic of ankylosing spondylitis blood. Peripheral blood samples showed relatively rare disease-linked clones, and these clones were CD8+.

The receptor comes from a male donor with ankylosing spondylitis. Sequenced material: blood, either unsorted or a sorted T cell fraction (not recorded which). The chain couples TRBV10-3 to TRBJ2-3; no definite D call. The CDR3 sequence: CAISETTNQGGLMSTDTQYF. CDR3 bases: TGTGCCATCAGTGAGACGACAAACCAAGGTGGCTTGATGAGCACAGATACGCAGTATTTT.